Detailed here is one T cell receptor beta chain. The target of this receptor is not known. Qualities for individual bases were not recorded, and no much larger clone is one base off. Library generation was performed with the immunoSEQ multiplex PCR assay. For the multiplex PCR, a mixture combining 60 forward primers for TCR Vbeta segments and 13 reverse primers for TCR Jbeta segments was used. The CDR3 region of rearranged TCR beta genes was amplified from genomic DNA by a multiplex PCR assay. The Illumina HiSeq System was used to sequence the amplified TCR beta libraries as 87-base-pair reads. The authors' pipeline ran thus. Across the 640 or so repertoires, a later analysis counted roughly 77 million unique TCR beta chains, some 11 million of which were shared by at least two donors. To remove PCR and sequencing errors, raw reads were error-corrected and collapsed into unique sequences using a nearest-neighbor algorithm that merged closely related sequences. V, D and J gene segments were assigned by aligning CDR3 sequences to IMGT reference sequences. For a sequence to be retained, a match of at least six nucleotides to both a V gene segment and a J gene segment was required. A rearrangement counted as productive if the CDR3 had no stop codons and remained in frame with V and J, and every other rearrangement counted as non-productive. CDR3 was defined by IMGT convention, running from the second conserved V-encoded cysteine to the conserved J-encoded phenylalanine. In an earlier analysis of more than 550 of the donors, sequences lacking an unambiguous match to a single V gene segment were excluded. An earlier analysis of 587 of the donors called V segments functional above 56.7% productive rearrangements and segregating when the between-donor standard deviation exceeded 5%. A statistical classification framework was built to diagnose cytomegalovirus status from the catalog of TCR beta chain sequences. A later analysis assigned V and J genes by comparing TCR nucleotide sequences with IMGT/GENE-DB human TR gene sequences. In a later analysis, CDR3 sequences and most-parsimonious VDJ recombination scenarios were assigned using the TCRdist pipeline. In a later analysis, each TCR beta chain was defined by its CDR3 amino acid sequence together with its V-gene family, and reads lacking a unique V-gene family were excluded. As a way to deal with suspected cross-contamination and a sequencing artifact, a later analysis dropped 592 nucleotide sequences that were highly shared and had low generation probability. For each public chain, a later analysis derived a clonal expansion index from normalized ranks of inferred template counts within each repertoire. A later analysis computed generation probabilities with a VDJ recombination model fitted to out-of-frame rearrangements, and checked the results against IGoR. In a later analysis, hypergeometric tests were used to score TCR-TCR, TCR-HLA and TCR-CMV co-occurrence, with a repertoire-size bias correction applied to TCR pairs. A later analysis estimated false discovery rates by permuting HLA or CMV assignments 20 times. In a later analysis, co-occurring TCRs were grouped using DBSCAN, and TCRdist sequence similarity was added for clustering within HLA-allele-positive subsets. Repertoires with fewer than 30,000 or more than 120,000 public chains, plus five repertoires with anomalous nucleotide sharing, were excluded from co-occurrence clustering. TCRdb limited this immuneACCESS table to in-frame rearrangements with V and J called. A share of clones is missing; checked studies link under half to unresolved V genes, and the rest is unexplained. V and J calls and clone size are those listed in that table; D and trimming were worked out from the DNA. Within this sample are 200,000 to 250,000 clones, with over 60% of them counted one time only. Around 2% of the sample goes to the ten largest clones.

Spanning cysteine to phenylalanine, the CDR3 consists of 14 amino acids. The only DNA kept is the CDR3, 42 bases in frame from the first base. According to the germline V gene, CDR1 reads SGHAT and CDR2 reads FQNNGV. Trimming takes 1 base from V and 3 bases from J, and the germline ends sit 7 bases apart. The data are from a study of cytomegalovirus exposure and HLA in healthy donors (dated by TCRdb to about 2017). General notes on the study: An earlier analysis of some 620 of the donors reported 250 to 350 Gb of sequence data and approximately 120 million unique TCR beta sequences obtained from about 170 million T cells. To predict cytomegalovirus infection status, the study brought together high-throughput TCR immunosequencing, statistical association of individual TCRs with disease status, and machine learning. Among about 360 genotyped donors of the cohort, an average of roughly 240,000 unique TCR beta nucleotide sequences were sequenced per donor, around a sixth of them non-productive. A later genetic analysis took genome-wide SNP genotypes for about 60% of the roughly 670 donors and used that subset as a discovery cohort. Every repertoire in the discovery cohort had been generated on one and the same sequencing platform. Besides the first cohort of roughly 640 subjects, a separate validation cohort made up of 95 to 150 different subjects was used. In the later analysis, no new phenotypic data were used to find candidate immune exposures; instead, reliance was placed on TCR beta sequences and their occurrence across donors. The aim of the study was to test whether cataloging public T cell receptors could identify signatures of past pathogen exposure. Typing coverage differed by locus: A, B, C, DRB1 and DQB1 were typed in about 629-630 donors, DQA1 in 500 to 550, DPA1 in around 610, and DPB1 in 472. Four or five DR-DQ haplotypes were treated as single units for association and clustering because of strong linkage in the cohort. An early release that covered roughly 600 HLA-typed donors contained 300 to 350 gigabases of sequencing data and tens of millions of unique TCR sequences. HLA typing covered class I and class II loci at four-digit resolution. To decide whether each TCR beta V gene segment behaved as functional or pseudogenic, an earlier analysis of some 540 of the donors relied on high-throughput TCR beta sequencing. The study profiled the T cell repertoires of approximately 700 subjects by immunosequencing and related them to cytomegalovirus serostatus. A later analysis re-analyzed previously published TCR beta repertoires from several hundred donors and added high-resolution HLA genotyping to study TCR occurrence patterns. Of the 300 to 400 genotyped donors, about 80% fell in the genetic ancestry cluster associated with self-reported Caucasian donors. Donor age, sex, ethnicity and CMV serostatus were compiled together with the repertoire data. The paper as a whole reports these results and caveats: A later genetic analysis reported fewer N-insertions in productive TCRs among donors in an Asian-associated ancestry cluster than the approximately 700-donor mean. A cluster of highly shared sequence variants was judged likely to be a technical artifact of the sequencing pipeline. In the study, roughly 160 TCR beta chains were listed as associated with cytomegalovirus. Assigning TCR associations to individual alleles was difficult when HLA alleles, especially DR and DQ, strongly co-occurred. A further reported finding was that TCR beta sequences accurately predicted the HLA-A and HLA-B alleles for most subjects in the first cohort. Some IMGT-functional V segments, including TRBV6-2 and TRBV6-3, could not be distinguished by the 87-base-pair reads and were therefore excluded. Linkage disequilibrium might explain the correlated functional status among segregating V segments, but an unknown experimental factor could not be excluded. This cohort had only TCR beta chains sequenced, and the lack of alpha or paired-chain data limited which features could be detected. According to a later analysis, most CMV-associated TCR beta chains appeared to be HLA-restricted, and the HLA associations seemed to be driven largely by CMV exposure. A few of the identified cytomegalovirus-associated TCR beta chains were confirmed in vitro to be specific for cytomegalovirus antigens. The authors suggested that the approach could potentially be generalized to other disease states and immunological phenotypes. A later genetic analysis associated a missense DCLRE1C variant with V-gene and J-gene trimming of TCR beta chains, and an independent cohort replicated the association. Cytomegalovirus status was reported to be diagnosed by the classifier with high specificity and sensitivity in both the original and validation cohorts. A later analysis associated some 17,000 TCR beta sequences with specific HLA alleles at a false discovery rate of 0.05. While some public TCRs were present in many individuals, most TCR sequences turned up only very rarely across donors. Immune exposure information for the cohort was limited to CMV serostatus. The presence/absence analyses assumed that sequencing depth was roughly uniform across donors, and that assumption may not be true. According to a later analysis, parvovirus B19, influenza, CMV and Epstein-Barr virus appeared linked to several top co-occurrence clusters. In a later analysis, TCR association rates were found to vary across HLA loci, with the most associated TCRs seen for DRB1 alleles and the fewest for HLA-C alleles. Roughly 15 rarely observed V segments, including chromosome 9 orphons, were excluded from the earlier analysis of just under 600 of the donors because counts were too low. In a later analysis, HLA-associated TCR beta chains were found to be more clonally expanded and to have lower generation probabilities than equally common non-associated chains. Because some donors lacked HLA typing at each locus, the association tests relied only on the typed subset. In an earlier analysis of some 500 of the donors, most TCR beta V segments were observed in productive rearrangements about 87% or about 30% of the time, broadly matching IMGT annotations.

The cohort comprised approximately 700 healthy bone marrow donors. All cohort members were sampled while nominally healthy, although unrecorded immune exposures were likely present. The donor was CMV seronegative and belonged to the group of more than 300 seronegative cohort members. Each donor provided a peripheral blood sample, and peripheral blood mononuclear cells were used for TCR beta sequencing. The Qiagen DNeasy Blood Extraction Kit was used to extract genomic DNA from the blood cell samples. Sample: PBMCs. This receptor chain uses TRBV11-2 and TRBJ1-3; possibly the D gene is TRBD1, per 5 matching bases. The clonotype was recovered from a man between 18 and 29 years old in good health and CMV-seronegative. The CDR3 reads CASSLVRDGNTIYF. DNA sequence: TGTGCCAGCAGCTTAGTCAGGGATGGAAACACCATATATTTT.